The rows below give T cell receptor beta chains drawn from one sample of a study of CD8+CD57+ T cells in acquired aplastic anemia. TCRdb called the reads again in MiXCR, with one record for every CDR3 protein. This sample carries about 20,000 distinct CDR3 sequences, 40% of them seen once, and the ten largest clones take about 87%. Sequencing input: CD8+CD57+ T cells sorted from PBMCs. These receptor sequences come from a human donor with aplastic anemia. CDR3s include the opening cysteine and the closing phenylalanine or tryptophan. D genes are given only for firm matches. Expanded clones get a size class; other rows say once, few or many, or leave the size out.

abundance	d_gene	j_gene	v_gene	CDR3aa	CDR3nt
.	.	TRBJ2-5	TRBV2	CASSDSGFEETQYF	TGTGCCAGCAGTGATTCAGGGTTTGAAGAGACCCAGTACTTC
few	TRBD1	TRBJ2-3	TRBV20-1	CSAVPSDRGNTDTQYF	TGCAGTGCCGTCCCCTCTGACAGGGGGAACACAGATACGCAGTATTTT
once	TRBD2	TRBJ2-3	TRBV20-1	CSATLSGTRGTDTQYF	TGCAGTGCTACCCTTAGCGGGACGCGGGGCACAGATACGCAGTATTTT
.	TRBD1	TRBJ1-1	TRBV29-1	CSVDRGGGTEAFF	TGCAGCGTAGACAGGGGCGGGGGCACTGAAGCTTTCTTT
.	.	TRBJ2-7	TRBV20-1	CSASEGKGIVPYEQYF	TGCAGTGCCTCAGAGGGTAAGGGGATAGTTCCCTACGAGCAGTACTTC
many	.	TRBJ1-5	TRBV19	CASSPGPGTTHQPQHF	TGTGCCAGTAGTCCCGGTCCCGGGACAACACATCAGCCCCAGCATTTT
.	.	TRBJ2-1	TRBV2	CASSERGGGGSSYKKQFF	TGTGCCAGCAGTGAAAGGGGGGGGGGGGGGAGCTCCTACAAAAAGCAGTTCTTC
once	TRBD2	TRBJ2-3	TRBV20-1	CSARDPPVSGTGRHMQYF	TGCAGTGCTAGAGATCCCCCCGTTAGCGGGACTGGGCGGCACATGCAGTATTTT
few	TRBD2	TRBJ2-3	TRBV29-1	CSVPGLADTQYF	TGCAGCGTTCCCGGACTAGCAGATACGCAGTATTTT
.	.	TRBJ2-7	TRBV4-1	CASSQSQDGSYEQYF	TGCGCCAGCAGCCAAAGCCAAGACGGATCCTACGAGCAGTACTTC
.	.	TRBJ1-1	TRBV20-1	CSARDRGELEAFF	TGCAGTGCTAGAGACAGGGGAGAGTTGGAAGCTTTCTTT
many	TRBD1	TRBJ1-6	TRBV20-1	CSARRPQGGSPLHF	TGCAGTGCTAGACGGCCCCAGGGGGGCTCACCCCTCCACTTT
.	.	TRBJ1-6	TRBV2	CASTFGTHNSPLHF	TGTGCCAGCACATTCGGGACACATAATTCACCCCTCCACTTT
.	.	TRBJ1-1	TRBV29-1	CSVDGGGGTEAFF	TGCAGCGTTGATGGGGGTGGAGGCACTGAAGCTTTCTTT
few	.	TRBJ1-6	TRBV6-4	CASSDSGENSPLHF	TGTGCCAGCAGTGACTCAGGGGAAAATTCACCCCTCCACTTT
.	TRBD2	TRBJ2-5	TRBV7-8	CASSFRSGRAAFQETQYF	TGTGCCAGCAGCTTTCGTAGCGGGAGGGCCGCCTTTCAAGAGACCCAGTACTTC
.	TRBD2	TRBJ2-7	TRBV5-1	CVSTAGESYEQYF	TGCGTCAGCACAGCGGGAGAGTCCTACGAGCAGTACTTC
.	TRBD2	TRBJ2-3	TRBV10-3	CAIKTSGNTQYF	TGTGCCATCAAGACTAGCGGAAATACGCAGTATTTT
.	.	TRBJ2-7	TRBV9	CASSRSTRGETGEQYF	TGTGCCAGCAGCCGGTCGACCCGCGGGGAGACGGGCGAGCAGTACTTC
.	.	TRBJ1-4	TRBV5-5	CASSLGQVSTNEKLFF	TGTGCCAGCAGCTTGGGACAGGTCTCAACTAATGAAAAACTGTTTTTT
.	.	TRBJ2-1	TRBV20-1	CSAGGVYYNEQSF	TGCAGTGCTGGCGGAGTTTACTACAATGAGCAGTCCTTC
.	TRBD1	TRBJ1-2	TRBV20-1	CSARDRSLDGYTF	TGCAGTGCCAGGGACAGGAGCTTAGATGGCTACACCTTC
.	.	TRBJ1-6	TRBV20-1	CSAFGHLDSPLHF	TGCAGTGCTTTCGGACACCTTGATTCACCCCTCCACTTT
.	.	TRBJ2-3	TRBV5-6	CASSQGGGFSTDTQYF	TGTGCCAGCAGCCAAGGCGGGGGCTTCAGCACAGATACGCAGTATTTT
.	TRBD2	TRBJ2-5	TRBV5-8	CASSLAGGTGAQYF	TGTGCCAGCAGCTTGGCCGGGGGGACCGGGGCCCAGTACTTC
few	.	TRBJ1-4	TRBV2	CASSAGTLVEKLFF	TGTGCCAGCAGTGCAGGAACCTTGGTGGAAAAACTGTTTTTT
few	.	TRBJ2-7	TRBV19	CASSEDSGEQYF	TGTGCCAGTAGTGAGGACAGTGGCGAGCAGTACTTC
.	TRBD2	TRBJ2-3	TRBV29-1	CSVEDVGLAGGRADTQYF	TGCAGCGTTGAAGATGTTGGGTTAGCGGGGGGGAGGGCAGATACGCAGTATTTT
.	.	TRBJ1-1	TRBV6-5	CASGPRTEAFF	TGTGCCAGCGGCCCGAGGACTGAAGCTTTCTTT